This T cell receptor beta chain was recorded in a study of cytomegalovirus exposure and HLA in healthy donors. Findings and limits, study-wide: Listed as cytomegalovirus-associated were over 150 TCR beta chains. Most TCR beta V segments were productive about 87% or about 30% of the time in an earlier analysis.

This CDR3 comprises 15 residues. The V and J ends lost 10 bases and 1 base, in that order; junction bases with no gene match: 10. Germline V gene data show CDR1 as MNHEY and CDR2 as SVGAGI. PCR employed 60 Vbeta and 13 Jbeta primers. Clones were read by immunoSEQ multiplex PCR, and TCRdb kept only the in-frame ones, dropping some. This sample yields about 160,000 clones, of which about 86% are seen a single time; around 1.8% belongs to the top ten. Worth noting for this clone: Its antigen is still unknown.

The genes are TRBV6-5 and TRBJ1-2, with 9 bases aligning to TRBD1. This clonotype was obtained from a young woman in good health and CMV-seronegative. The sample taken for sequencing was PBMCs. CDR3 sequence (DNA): TGTGCCACCCGGTGGGACAGGGCCGGTAACTATGGCTACACCTTC. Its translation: CATRWDRAGNYGYTF.